This TCR beta chain was documented in a study of blood T cell repertoires in COVID-19. Study-level information: Donors in the United States, Italy and Spain gave samples during acute or convalescent COVID-19. The analysed material was cDNA or gDNA that came from T cells, B-cell-depleted T cells, or PBMCs.

In the authors' workflow: Nucleated cell counts were estimated from reference gene primer amplification. The data were produced by immunoSEQ multiplex PCR, yet TCRdb's version contains in-frame clones alone and is incomplete. Clone size and the V and J calls come from that table; the DNA yielded D and trimming. The table records around 180,000 clones, roughly 86% of them present only once. The CDR3 has 15 residues. Germline loops: CDR1 MGHRA, CDR2 YSYEKL. Trimming removed 4 bases at V and 1 base at J, with 13 bases between. Sequences were obtained from peripheral blood. The receptor was isolated from a man aged 35 to 55 with active or convalescent COVID-19. V is TRBV4-1 and J is TRBJ1-1; a possible D gene is TRBD1 (5 bases). In DNA form, the CDR3 reads TGCGCCAGCAGCCCTTTTGGGCAGGGGAACACTGAAGCTTTCTTT. Translated: CASSPFGQGNTEAFF.